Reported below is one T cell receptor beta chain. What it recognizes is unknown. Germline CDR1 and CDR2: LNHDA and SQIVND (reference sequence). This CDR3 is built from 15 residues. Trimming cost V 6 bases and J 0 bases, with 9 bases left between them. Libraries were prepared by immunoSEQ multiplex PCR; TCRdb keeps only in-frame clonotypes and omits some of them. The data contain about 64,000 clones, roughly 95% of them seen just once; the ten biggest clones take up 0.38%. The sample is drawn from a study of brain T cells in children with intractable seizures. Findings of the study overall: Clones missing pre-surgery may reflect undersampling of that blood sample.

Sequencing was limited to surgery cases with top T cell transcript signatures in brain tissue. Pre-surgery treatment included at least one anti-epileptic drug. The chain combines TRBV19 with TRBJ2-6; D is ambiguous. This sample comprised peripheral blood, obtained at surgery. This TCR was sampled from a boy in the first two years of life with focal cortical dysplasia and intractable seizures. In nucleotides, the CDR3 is TGTGCCAGTAGAAGCCACAGCTCTGGGGCCAACGTCCTGACTTTC. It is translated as CASRSHSSGANVLTF.